Listed here are 18 T cell receptor beta chains from one sample, sequenced in a study of T cell responses to AZD1222 COVID-19 vaccine. Method: immunoSEQ multiplex PCR; TCRdb's copy keeps in-frame clones and lacks some. The sample contains 150,000 to 200,000 clones, 92% of which appear only once. The sample in question was peripheral blood, obtained on day 0 of AZD1222 vaccination. These receptors came from an adult in good health.

The V and J genes are TRBV19 and TRBJ2-1, with 14 bases that match TRBD2. The ends lost 7 bases at V and 8 bases at J; junction bases unmatched: 10. Germline CDR1 reads LNHDA; CDR2 reads SQIVND (reference sequence). The CDR3 is 16 amino acids. The CDR3 nucleotides are TGTGCCAGTAAAAGCTCGGGACTAGCGGGAGCGGATGAGCAGTTCTTC. This codes for CASKSSGLAGADEQFF. The variable domain in full, with the rest retrieved from reference TRBV19 and TRBJ2-1, is DGGITQSPKYLFRKEGQNVTLSCEQNLNHDAMYWYRQDPGQGLRLIYYSQIVNDFQKGDIAEGYSVSREKKESFPLTVTSAQKNPTAFYLCASKSSGLAGADEQFFGPGTRLTVL.

The V gene is TRBV30, the J gene TRBJ2-7, with 9 bases fitting TRBD1. Germline values: CDR1 GTSNPN, CDR2 SVGIG (reference sequence). The CDR3 has 12 residues. The ends lost 5 bases at V and 3 bases at J; junction bases unmatched: 2. Here the CDR3 reads CAWRQGGYEQYF. CDR3 sequence (DNA): TGTGCCTGGCGACAGGGGGGCTACGAGCAGTACTTC.

The DNA of the CDR3 is TGCAGTGCTTTCAGCCGGGACAGTCCTTTCTTT. The encoded protein is CSAFSRDSPFF. This chain connects TRBV20-1 to TRBJ1-1; 7 bases fit TRBD1. Trimming removed 5 bases from V and 12 bases from J; junction bases left unmatched: 9. The CDR3 is 11 residues long. Germline CDR1 and CDR2: DFQATT and SNEGSKA (reference sequence).

The genes are TRBV10-3 and TRBJ2-3, with D uncertain. CDR3 length: 17 amino acids. The V gene's germline CDR1 is ENHRY and CDR2 SYGVKD. Trimming removed 0 bases at V and 4 bases at J, with 17 bases between. The CDR3 DNA follows: TGTGCCATCAGTGAGTCATTAGGCTCTCCCGCGGCAGATACGCAGTATTTT. Translated, it gives CAISESLGSPAADTQYF.

The chain employs TRBV6-5 and TRBJ1-2, with D tentatively TRBD1 (6 bases). Germline CDR1 MNHEY, CDR2 SVGAGI. The CDR3 length is 14 residues. With 7 bases removed from V and 4 bases from J, the gap between germline ends came to 16 bases. CDR3 nucleotide sequence: TGTGCCAGCACCGCCGATAGGACAGTCTATGGCTACACCTTC. It is translated as CASTADRTVYGYTF.

This chain uses TRBV28 with TRBJ2-1; possible D gene TRBD2, 6 bases. From germline, CDR1 is MDHEN and CDR2 SYDVKM. There are 14 residues in the CDR3. The V end lost 11 bases, the J end lost 5 bases, and 19 bases lay between the germline ends. CDR3 nucleotides: TGTGCCGCGATGATCGGGACTCATAACAATGAGCAGTTCTTC. Protein sequence: CAAMIGTHNNEQFF.

The rearrangement uses TRBV23-1 and TRBJ2-5; TRBD2 agrees at 10 bases. TRBV23-1 is an ORF for which the function is uncertain. Trimming took 4 bases from V and 5 from J; bases not matched to a gene: 10. The CDR3 runs 16 residues. The CDR3 is CASSPLAGVRGETQYF. The CDR3, as DNA: TGCGCCAGCAGTCCGCTAGCGGGAGTGAGGGGTGAGACCCAGTACTTC.

In the case of this clone: The junction does not match germline at one end; this may be a read error. The chain uses TRBV2 and TRBJ1-6; perhaps TRBD1 as D (6 bases). The CDR3 runs 13 residues. Germline CDR1 reads SNHLY; CDR2 reads FYNNEI. In nucleotides, the CDR3 is TGTGCCAGCACTGAAGACAGGCTCTCACCCCTCCACTTT. It translates to CASTEDRLSPLHF.

This chain connects TRBV5-1 to TRBJ2-7; a possible D gene is TRBD1 (6 bases). This CDR3 spans 15 amino acids. From germline, CDR1 is SGHRS and CDR2 YFSETQ. V gave up 3 bases and J gave up 3 bases, with 16 bases separating them. CDR3 sequence: CASSSRPTGNYEQYF. The CDR3 DNA reads TGCGCCAGCAGCTCACGACCGACAGGAAACTACGAGCAGTACTTC.

The J gene is TRBJ1-2, the V gene TRBV5-4; D is undetermined. Germline loops: CDR1 SGHNT, CDR2 YYREEE (reference sequence). V was shortened by 0 bases and J by 2 bases, with 5 bases between the two germline ends. The CDR3 contains 13 residues. The CDR3 nucleotides read TGTGCCAGCAGCTTGGCCGGAAACTATGGCTACACCTTC. Its protein is CASSLAGNYGYTF.

The CDR3 DNA sequence: TGTGCCAGCGCACAAAATGGGGGGAACACTGAAGCTTTCTTT. It is translated as CASAQNGGNTEAFF. The chain links TRBV18 to TRBJ1-1; weak D call: TRBD1 (5 bases). CDR1 is KGHSH and CDR2 is LQKENI in the germline V gene. The CDR3 is 14 residues long. V dropped 8 bases and J dropped 1 base, with 14 bases sitting between them. The full variable domain, its missing parts supplied by reference TRBV18 and TRBJ1-1, is NAGVMQNPRHLVRRRGQEARLRCSPMKGHSHVYWYRQLPEEGLKFMVYLQKENIIDESGMPKERFSAEFPKEGPSILRIQQVVRGDSAAYFCASAQNGGNTEAFFGQGTRLTVV.

The V gene is TRBV11-2, the J gene TRBJ2-3, with D hard to call. V was pared by 5 bases and J by 2 bases, with 11 bases between. This CDR3 region has 14 residues. Per the germline V gene, CDR1 is SGHAT and CDR2 is FQNNGV. CDR3 sequence (DNA): TGTGCCAGCAGCGGGTACGGCTCCACAGATACGCAGTATTTT. This translates into CASSGYGSTDTQYF.

The chain couples TRBV19 to TRBJ2-5; 8 nucleotides match TRBD1. Unmatched junction bases numbered 8, after V lost 6 bases and J lost 5 bases. CDR1 and CDR2 from the germline V gene are LNHDA and SQIVND (reference sequence). The CDR3 covers 14 residues. CDR3 amino acids: CASSWTGFGETQYF. In nucleotides, the CDR3 is TGTGCCAGTAGCTGGACAGGGTTTGGGGAGACCCAGTACTTC.

The CDR3 sequence: CASSLGFPLEQFF. Written as DNA, the CDR3 is TGTGCCAGCAGCTTAGGCTTCCCTCTCGAGCAGTTCTTC. The chain employs TRBV7-2 and TRBJ2-1; D is uncertain. Trimming took 1 base from V and 10 from J, leaving 11 bases between them. The CDR3 is 13 amino acids. Germline V gives CDR1 SGHTA, CDR2 FQGNSA.

The genes are TRBV5-8 and TRBJ1-2; a weak D match, TRBD1 (5 bases). Germline CDR1 reads SGHTS; CDR2 reads YDEGEE. V lost 6 bases and J 4 bases, leaving 19 bases between the germline ends. This CDR3 comprises 15 residues. The CDR3 nucleotides read TGTGCCAGCACCCTGCAGGGTTATGTTAGCTATGGCTACACCTTC. This codes for CASTLQGYVSYGYTF.

This sequence joins TRBV2 and TRBJ2-6; a weak D match, TRBD2 (6 bases). This CDR3 has 16 residues. Germline V gene lookup returns CDR1 SNHLY and CDR2 FYNNEI. Trimming removed 2 bases from V and 4 bases from J, with 12 bases in between. CDR3 loop: CASSEMGGTGANVLTF. The CDR3 coding sequence is TGTGCCAGCAGTGAAATGGGGGGAACCGGGGCCAACGTCCTGACTTTC. Full variable domain (missing parts from reference TRBV2 and TRBJ2-6): EPEVTQTPSHQVTQMGQEVILRCVPISNHLYFYWYRQILGQKVEFLVSFYNNEISEKSEIFDDQFSVERPDGSNFTLKIRSTKLEDSAMYFCASSEMGGTGANVLTFGAGSRLTVL.

The rearrangement links TRBV30 to TRBJ2-3, with a weak D call TRBD2 (6 bases). The CDR3 is 14 residues long. Germline V lookup: CDR1 GTSNPN, CDR2 SVGIG (reference sequence). V lost 5 bases and J 7 bases, leaving 19 bases between the germline ends. The CDR3 region has the DNA TGTGCCTGGGCCCTGATCGGGGGTTGGAATACGCAGTATTTT. Its protein is CAWALIGGWNTQYF.

The CDR3 DNA sequence: TGTGCCAGCAGCGGCTCGGAGGCGGAGACCCAGTACTTC. Amino acids: CASSGSEAETQYF. The chain has TRBV5-4 and TRBJ2-5; the D gene is possibly TRBD2 (5 bases). In germline, CDR1 is SGHNT, CDR2 YYREEE (reference sequence). The CDR3 spans 13 residues. Trimming took off 4 bases at V and 5 bases at J, with 12 bases between the two ends.